The rows below give T cell receptor beta chains drawn from one sample of a study of technical replicates of blood from a handful of donors. Using immunoSEQ multiplex PCR, the repertoire was profiled, and TCRdb retains in-frame clones only, with some absent. Of tens of thousands of clones in the sample, about 92% were seen once. The sequencing input was T cells isolated from PBMCs. These receptors were obtained from a human donor in good health. Both conserved end residues are part of each CDR3. The order of the fields is J gene, clone size, V gene, D gene, CDR3 DNA, CDR3 protein. D genes are given only for firm matches. Only part of the rows carry a size: once, few, many, or a class if the clone is expanded.

j_call: TRBJ1-1; clone_size: NA; v_call: TRBV30; d_call: NA; cdr3_nt: TGTGCCTGGAGTGAGGGGGGGCGTGGGACTGAAGCTTTCTTT; cdr3_aa: CAWSEGGRGTEAFF
j_call: TRBJ2-2; clone_size: once; v_call: TRBV16; d_call: NA; cdr3_nt: TGTGCCAGCAGCCAATCCCCTACCTTCGTATCCGGGGAGCTGTTTTTT; cdr3_aa: CASSQSPTFVSGELFF
j_call: TRBJ2-1; clone_size: NA; v_call: TRBV7-3; d_call: NA; cdr3_nt: TGTGCCAGCAGCTTAATGGCTAGCGCCTACAATGAGCAGTTCTTC; cdr3_aa: CASSLMASAYNEQFF
j_call: TRBJ1-2; clone_size: once; v_call: TRBV9; d_call: NA; cdr3_nt: TGTGCCAGCAGCGTAGATCGGGGGTTCTATGGCTACACCTTC; cdr3_aa: CASSVDRGFYGYTF
j_call: TRBJ2-3; clone_size: NA; v_call: TRBV13; d_call: TRBD2; cdr3_nt: TGTGCCAGCAGCGTTGGGACTAGCGGGAGTTTAGATACGCAGTATTTT; cdr3_aa: CASSVGTSGSLDTQYF
j_call: TRBJ2-7; clone_size: NA; v_call: TRBV5-4; d_call: TRBD1; cdr3_nt: TGTGCCAGCAGCTTACTACAGGGGTACGAGCAGTACTTC; cdr3_aa: CASSLLQGYEQYF
j_call: TRBJ2-7; clone_size: NA; v_call: TRBV11-3; d_call: TRBD2; cdr3_nt: TGTGCCAGCAGACCCGGAACTAGCGTATCCTACGAGCAGTACTTC; cdr3_aa: CASRPGTSVSYEQYF
j_call: TRBJ2-7; clone_size: once; v_call: TRBV6-1; d_call: NA; cdr3_nt: TGTGCCAGCAATGGGCCGGGGTACGAGCAGTACTTC; cdr3_aa: CASNGPGYEQYF
j_call: TRBJ2-7; clone_size: NA; v_call: TRBV2; d_call: NA; cdr3_nt: TGTGCCGCCCGGGACTTTGAAGCCTACGAGCAGTACTTC; cdr3_aa: CAARDFEAYEQYF
j_call: TRBJ2-1; clone_size: NA; v_call: TRBV28; d_call: TRBD2; cdr3_nt: TGTGCCAGCAGCCCGCCCCCGGGACTAGCGGAAACGAGCTCCTACAATGAGCAGTTCTTC; cdr3_aa: CASSPPPGLAETSSYNEQFF
j_call: TRBJ2-7; clone_size: NA; v_call: TRBV6-5; d_call: TRBD1; cdr3_nt: TGTGCCAGCAGCCTGGACAGGGACGAGCAGTACTTC; cdr3_aa: CASSLDRDEQYF